These 32 T cell receptor beta chains originate from one sample sequenced in a study of graft-versus-host responses after intestinal transplantation (dated by TCRdb to about 2021). The receptor library was made with the immunoSEQ multiplex PCR assay. The immuneACCESS repertoire file appears here via TCRdb, limited to in-frame rearrangements. These files lack a portion of the clones; in checked studies, under half of the deficit traces to unresolved V genes, and the cause of the others is not known. The sample records 90,000 to 100,000 clones, more than 70% of which are singletons. The ten top clones hold over 1.3% of the sample. This material consisted of PBMCs, taken 255 days after intestinal transplant. These receptors were taken from a human patient who received an intestinal transplant, so some T cells may come from the graft donor.

J is TRBJ2-5 and V is TRBV2, with 9 bases lining up with TRBD2. This CDR3 region has 16 residues. V lost 4 bases, J lost 2 bases, and 8 bases stayed unmatched. Germline CDR1 reads SNHLY; CDR2 reads FYNNEI. CDR3 in amino acids: CASSVRPSGIQETQYF. CDR3 nucleotide sequence: TGTGCCAGCAGTGTCAGGCCTAGCGGGATTCAAGAGACCCAGTACTTC.

The rearrangement joins TRBV19 to TRBJ1-2, with 12 bases fitting TRBD1. V shed 5 bases and J 8 bases; nucleotides not matched to a gene: 6. This CDR3 spans 14 amino acids. The germline gives CDR1 LNHDA, CDR2 SQIVND (reference sequence). The DNA for the CDR3 is TGTGCCAGTAGTCTGGACGGGACAGGGGGCGGCTACACCTTC. Translated, it gives CASSLDGTGGGYTF.

The rearrangement joins TRBV9 to TRBJ2-1; the D is unclear. The CDR3 runs 13 residues. Germline V lookup: CDR1 SGDLS, CDR2 YYNGEE. The V end lost 2 bases, the J end lost 5 bases, and 8 bases lay between the germline ends. CDR3 sequence: CASSVATNNEQFF. The CDR3 DNA sequence: TGTGCCAGCAGCGTGGCGACCAACAATGAGCAGTTCTTC. The complete variable domain, with remaining parts taken from reference TRBV9 and TRBJ2-1, reads DSGVTQTPKHLITATGQRVTLRCSPRSGDLSVYWYQQSLDQGLQFLIQYYNGEERAKGNILERFSAQQFPDLHSELNLSSLELGDSALYFCASSVATNNEQFFGPGTRLTVL.

V is TRBV29-1 and J is TRBJ1-5; 8 bases match TRBD1. The CDR3 is made up of 13 amino acids. The germline V gene encodes CDR1 SQVTM and CDR2 ANQGSEA. The V and J ends lost 6 bases and 3 bases, in that order; junction bases with no gene match: 4. The CDR3 protein is CSVAGGSNQPQHF. CDR3 in DNA: TGCAGCGTGGCAGGGGGCTCCAATCAGCCCCAGCATTTT. Looking up the rest from reference TRBV29-1 and TRBJ1-5 gives the full variable domain: SAVISQKPSRDICQRGTSLTIQCQVDSQVTMMFWYRQQPGQSLTLIATANQGSEATYESGFVIDKFPISRPNLTFSTLTVSNMSPEDSSIYLCSVAGGSNQPQHFGDGTRLSIL.

This sequence joins TRBV6-1 and TRBJ1-2, with unresolved D. The CDR3 extends over 14 amino acids. V lost 2 bases and J 5 bases, leaving 12 bases between the germline ends. CDR1 and CDR2 (germline): MNHNS, SASEGT. DNA of the CDR3: TGTGCCAGCAGTGAACTTCTGAAAGAATATGGCTACACCTTC. Residues: CASSELLKEYGYTF.

This chain uses TRBV9 with TRBJ2-1, with 11 bases matching TRBD2. Trimming at V came to 5 bases and at J to 0 bases, leaving 4 bases not matched to a gene. CDR3 length: 16 amino acids. CDR1 and CDR2 (germline): SGDLS, YYNGEE. DNA of the CDR3: TGTGCCAGCAGGGTTAGCGGGGGGGACTCCTACAATGAGCAGTTCTTC. Translated: CASRVSGGDSYNEQFF.

This sequence joins TRBV6-1 and TRBJ1-1; 9 nucleotides line up with TRBD1. This CDR3 region has 14 residues. Germline assignment: CDR1 MNHNS and CDR2 SASEGT. The J segment lost 5 bases and the V segment lost 4 bases, leaving 5 bases of the junction unmatched. CDR3 amino acids: CASSVQGAGTEAFF. DNA for the CDR3: TGTGCCAGCAGTGTACAGGGGGCAGGAACTGAAGCTTTCTTT.

This clone has just one count. The chain has TRBV29-1 and TRBJ1-1; 7 bases are a match to TRBD1. Trimming cost V 2 bases and J 1 base; bases outside gene matches: 10. This CDR3 is 16 amino acids long. CDR1 and CDR2 from the germline V gene are SQVTM and ANQGSEA. CDR3 amino acids: CSVEFNPGQRNTEAFF. CDR3 DNA: TGCAGCGTTGAATTTAATCCGGGACAGAGGAACACTGAAGCTTTCTTT. Combining the CDR3 with reference TRBV29-1 and TRBJ1-1 gives the whole variable domain SAVISQKPSRDICQRGTSLTIQCQVDSQVTMMFWYRQQPGQSLTLIATANQGSEATYESGFVIDKFPISRPNLTFSTLTVSNMSPEDSSIYLCSVEFNPGQRNTEAFFGQGTRLTVV.

The chain uses TRBV14 and TRBJ2-7; TRBD1 aligns across 9 bases. Per germline, CDR1 SGHDN and CDR2 FVKESK. The CDR3 has 15 residues. With 3 bases clipped from V and 2 bases from J, the junction kept 5 bases outside the gene matches. CDR3 loop: CASSHPGTGTYEQYF. The CDR3 nucleotides read TGTGCCAGCAGCCACCCCGGGACAGGGACCTACGAGCAGTACTTC.

The V and J genes are TRBV19 and TRBJ1-5, with 7 bases matching TRBD1. Trimming took 6 bases from V and 3 from J; bases not matched to a gene: 5. Germline V gene sequence: CDR1 LNHDA, CDR2 SQIVND (reference sequence). The length of the CDR3 is 14 residues. CDR3 nucleotides: TGTGCCAGTAGCCCCGGGACAGACAATCAGCCCCAGCATTTT. Translating it yields CASSPGTDNQPQHF.

The chain combines TRBV2 with TRBJ1-3; D remains unclear. Germline V gives CDR1 SNHLY, CDR2 FYNNEI. CDR3 length: 10 residues. The germline V and J ends were trimmed by 7 bases and 7 bases, with 5 bases remaining between them. CDR3 nucleotide sequence: TGTGCCAGCACGGCTAACACCATATATTTT. Translation: CASTANTIYF.

This clone was recorded only once. The chain has TRBV7-9 and TRBJ1-4, with 7 positions matching TRBD1. Germline assignment: CDR1 SEHNR and CDR2 FQNEAQ (reference sequence). This CDR3 has 14 amino acids. J gave up 8 bases and V 4 bases, and 7 bases lay outside the gene matches. CDR3 amino acids: CASSSDREGEKLFF. The CDR3 nucleotides are TGTGCCAGCAGCTCCGACAGGGAAGGAGAAAAACTGTTTTTT.

The chain recombines TRBV5-5 with TRBJ1-4; D call uncertain. The CDR3 runs 15 residues. Germline CDR1 and CDR2: SGHKS and YYEKEE (reference sequence). The V end was cut by 3 bases, the J end by 7 bases, with 16 bases between. The CDR3: CASSSEGRIGEKLFF. Here the CDR3 DNA reads TGTGCCAGCAGCTCTGAGGGAAGAATAGGTGAAAAACTGTTTTTT.

This sequence joins TRBV2 and TRBJ1-2; D may be TRBD1 (6 bases). The V and J ends lost 0 bases and 4 bases respectively, with 9 bases between them. The CDR3 sequence is 14 residues long. Germline CDR1 SNHLY, CDR2 FYNNEI. The CDR3 DNA reads TGTGCCAGCAGTGAAGCTAGGGACACCTATGGCTACACCTTC. Protein product: CASSEARDTYGYTF.

The gene calls are TRBV7-2 and TRBJ1-2; TRBD1 agrees at 10 bases. The CDR3 extends over 14 amino acids. Germline-derived CDR1 and CDR2 are SGHTA and FQGNSA. The V segment lost 2 bases and the J segment 7 bases; nucleotides outside the gene matches: 4. The CDR3 DNA reads TGTGCCAGCAGCTTAAAGGGACAGGGGCCTGGCTACACCTTC. Protein sequence: CASSLKGQGPGYTF.

V and J are TRBV28 and TRBJ2-4; D is tentatively TRBD1 or TRBD2 (5 bases each). Germline V gene data show CDR1 as MDHEN and CDR2 as SYDVKM. CDR3 length: 15 residues. The V gene lost 8 bases and the J gene lost 0 bases, with 14 bases spanning the gap. The CDR3 here is CASAGGILAKNIQYF. CDR3 DNA: TGTGCCAGCGCTGGGGGTATTCTAGCCAAAAACATTCAGTACTTC.

The sample holds a few counts of this clone. The chain uses TRBV6-6 and TRBJ2-3; no reliable D call. Germline loops: CDR1 MNHNY, CDR2 SVGAGI (reference sequence). V was cut by 6 bases and J by 0 bases, with 10 bases left in between. The CDR3 length is 14 residues. Written as DNA, the CDR3 is TGTGCCAGCAGCCCAGACGCTAGCACAGATACGCAGTATTTT. This translates into CASSPDASTDTQYF.

The chain has TRBV4-1 and TRBJ1-3; D remains ambiguous. The CDR3 runs 17 residues. Trimming took 2 bases from V and 1 from J, leaving 15 bases between them. Germline CDR1 is MGHRA and CDR2 is YSYEKL. CDR3 DNA sequence: TGCGCCAGCAGCCAACTTACTCACGGAGAGTCTGGAAACACCATATATTTT. It codes for CASSQLTHGESGNTIYF.

The chain uses TRBV6-1 and TRBJ1-3; the D is unclear. Germline CDR1 and CDR2: MNHNS and SASEGT. The CDR3 is made up of 13 amino acids. The V end lost 2 bases, the J end lost 4 bases, and 6 bases lay between the germline ends. Here the CDR3 reads CASSEISGNTIYF. The CDR3 DNA reads TGTGCCAGCAGTGAAATATCAGGAAACACCATATATTTT.

The chain carries TRBV4-2 and TRBJ2-1; 9 bases line up with TRBD1. CDR3 length: 16 amino acids. Germline trimming cut 1 base from V and 6 bases from J; bases unmatched to any gene: 7. Germline values: CDR1 LGHNA, CDR2 YNFKEQ. As DNA, the CDR3 is TGTGCCAGCAGCCAAGTTTCGGGGACAGGGCTCAATGAGCAGTTCTTC. Amino acid sequence: CASSQVSGTGLNEQFF.

In this sample, this clone turned up once. The rearrangement joins TRBV5-1 to TRBJ1-1; the D is unclear. Germline CDR1 is SGHRS and CDR2 is YFSETQ. The CDR3 has 17 amino acids. The germline V and J ends were trimmed by 0 bases and 2 bases, with 17 bases remaining between them. The CDR3 region has the DNA TGCGCCAGCAGCTTGGTCCCTGGAAGCATGGGCAACACTGAAGCTTTCTTT. It is translated as CASSLVPGSMGNTEAFF. Full variable domain (missing parts from reference TRBV5-1 and TRBJ1-1): KAGVTQTPRYLIKTRGQQVTLSCSPISGHRSVSWYQQTPGQGLQFLFEYFSETQRNKGNFPGRFSGRQFSNSRSEMNVSTLELGDSALYLCASSLVPGSMGNTEAFFGQGTRLTVV.

This clone was seen only once. This chain uses TRBV2 with TRBJ2-1; D unresolved. The CDR3 runs to 14 residues. Trimming removed 8 bases from V and 4 bases from J, with 15 bases in between. CDR1 and CDR2 from the germline V gene are SNHLY and FYNNEI. DNA for the CDR3: TGTGCCAGCTCTACCCGGTCCTCGTACAATGAGCAGTTCTTC. It is translated as CASSTRSSYNEQFF.

In its sample, this clone was seen once. This sequence joins TRBV28 and TRBJ2-7; the D call may be TRBD1 or TRBD2 (5 bases each). Germline loops: CDR1 MDHEN, CDR2 SYDVKM. The CDR3 runs to 17 residues. The ends were cut back, 6 bases at V and 1 base at J, with 22 bases in the middle. CDR3 protein: CASSLPGTWKMSYEQYF. The DNA of the CDR3 is TGTGCCAGCAGCCTTCCGGGGACCTGGAAAATGTCCTACGAGCAGTACTTC.

J is TRBJ2-6 and V is TRBV6-6, with a tentative D call TRBD1 (7 bases). The CDR3 contains 16 residues. Deletions cut 5 bases from V and 0 bases from J, with 11 bases between. Germline CDR1 is MNHNY and CDR2 is SVGAGI (reference sequence). The CDR3 protein is CASSRQGGSGANVLTF. The DNA for the CDR3 is TGTGCCAGCAGTAGGCAGGGGGGCTCTGGGGCCAACGTCCTGACTTTC.

This sequence joins TRBV9 and TRBJ2-1; D possibly uses TRBD1 or TRBD2 (5 bases each). Trimming took off 4 bases at V and 4 bases at J, with 21 bases between the two ends. The CDR3 has 17 amino acids. Germline lookup yields CDR1 SGDLS and CDR2 YYNGEE. The CDR3 region has the DNA TGTGCCAGCAGCTCAACCCTTGGGGGATTTGGGTACAATGAGCAGTTCTTC. Its translation is CASSSTLGGFGYNEQFF.

The rearrangement joins TRBV7-2 to TRBJ1-1; D remains ambiguous. V lost 1 base to trimming and J lost 5 bases, with 5 bases between them. CDR3 size: 12 residues. The germline V gene has CDR1 SGHTA and CDR2 FQGNSA. The CDR3 DNA reads TGTGCCAGCAGCTTAGGGAAGACTGAAGCTTTCTTT. Amino acid sequence: CASSLGKTEAFF.

This chain joins TRBV27 and TRBJ1-3, with TRBD1 matching over 10 bases. Germline-derived CDR1 and CDR2 are MNHEY and SMNVEV (reference sequence). Losses at the gene ends were 5 bases for V and 5 bases for J; bases not matched to a gene: 6. The CDR3 length is 15 residues. CDR3 protein: CASSPGQGVRNTIYF. The CDR3 DNA follows: TGTGCCAGCAGTCCCGGACAGGGGGTTAGAAACACCATATATTTT.

V usage is TRBV18 and J usage is TRBJ1-6; 9 nucleotides align to TRBD1. Looked up from germline, CDR1 is KGHSH and CDR2 is LQKENI. V shed 6 bases and J 7 bases; nucleotides not matched to a gene: 4. There are 14 residues in the CDR3. The DNA of the CDR3 is TGTGCCAGCTCGCTCGACAGGGGGAATTCACCCCTCCACTTT. Its translation is CASSLDRGNSPLHF.

This clone was recorded only once. The CDR3 reads CASSQQLGLAGTDTQYF. CDR3 sequence (DNA): TGCGCCAGCAGCCAACAATTGGGACTAGCGGGGACAGATACGCAGTATTTT. The chain combines TRBV4-1 with TRBJ2-3, with 13 bases aligning to TRBD2. This CDR3 is built from 17 residues. Germline trimming cut 2 bases from V and 3 bases from J; bases unmatched to any gene: 5. Germline V gene data show CDR1 as MGHRA and CDR2 as YSYEKL.

The rearrangement joins TRBV5-4 to TRBJ1-2; 7 bases are a match to TRBD1. The J segment lost 3 bases and the V segment lost 4 bases, leaving 9 bases of the junction unmatched. Germline-derived CDR1 and CDR2 are SGHNT and YYREEE (reference sequence). CDR3 length: 15 residues. The CDR3 DNA reads TGTGCCAGCAGCCAAGACAGGGATCCCCACTATGGCTACACCTTC. This gives the protein CASSQDRDPHYGYTF.

In its sample, this clone was seen a few times. The chain couples TRBV10-3 to TRBJ2-7; the D gene could be TRBD1 or TRBD2 (5 bases each). Germline V CDR1 and CDR2: ENHRY, SYGVKD. The CDR3 loop spans 15 amino acids. V lost 2 bases and J 1 base, leaving 12 bases between the germline ends. CDR3 nucleotide sequence: TGTGCCATCAGTGAGCCGGGACGGATGTCCTACGAGCAGTACTTC. This encodes CAISEPGRMSYEQYF.

Turning to this clone: It is likely a read error, because the conserved phenylalanine at the end of the CDR3 is missing. The chain joins TRBV6-1 to TRBJ1-2, with TRBD1 identical over 9 bases. The germline V gene encodes CDR1 MNHNS and CDR2 SASEGT. The CDR3 is made up of 14 amino acids. J was trimmed by 6 bases and V by 7 bases; bases with no gene match: 9. CDR3 nucleotide sequence: TGTGCCAGCACCTGGGACAGGGAATTTAATGGCTACACCTCC. Residues: CASTWDREFNGYTS.